The 25 T cell receptor beta chains below all came from one sample that was sequenced in a study of long-term antiretroviral therapy in people with HIV. Investigators performed immunoSEQ version v3.0 at survey level. Data came from immunoSEQ multiplex PCR; TCRdb stores just in-frame clones and leaves some out. The table lists around 7,300 clones, 65% to 80% of them singletons. Sample: unsorted PBMCs, taken about 0.9 years before starting antiretroviral therapy. The receptors were gathered from a man in his forties or fifties with HIV.

The chain combines TRBV19 with TRBJ2-2; D unclear. The CDR3 is 13 residues long. Per germline, CDR1 LNHDA and CDR2 SQIVND (reference sequence). V lost 0 bases, J lost 7 bases, and 6 bases lay in between. The CDR3 DNA sequence: TGTGCCAGTAGTATAGATTGGGGCGGGGAGCTGTTTTTT. It encodes CASSIDWGGELFF.

The gene calls are TRBV4-3 and TRBJ2-7, with 8 positions matching TRBD1. J lost 1 base, V lost 3 bases, and 5 bases had no gene match. CDR1 LGHNA and CDR2 YSLEER come from the germline V gene. This CDR3 is 15 amino acids long. This CDR3 is CASSQVYRGSYEQYF. CDR3 coding DNA: TGCGCCAGCAGCCAGGTCTACAGGGGGTCCTACGAGCAGTACTTC.

This chain connects TRBV4-2 to TRBJ2-6; D may be TRBD2 (5 bases). The V end was cut by 0 bases, the J end by 0 bases, with 15 bases between. CDR1 LGHNA and CDR2 YNFKEQ come from the germline V gene. This CDR3 spans 19 amino acids. The DNA for the CDR3 is TGTGCCAGCAGCCAAGATCCCGGAGGTACTCACTCTGGGGCCAACGTCCTGACTTTC. Residues: CASSQDPGGTHSGANVLTF.

V gene TRBV6-1 combines with J gene TRBJ2-7; perhaps D is TRBD1 or TRBD2 (5 bases each). V shed 5 bases and J shed 4 bases, with 15 bases lying between them. The CDR3 is 14 amino acids. The germline V gene encodes CDR1 MNHNS and CDR2 SASEGT. The CDR3 nucleotides read TGTGCCAGCAGTAGGGACCGCTTTAATTACGAGCAGTACTTC. This translates into CASSRDRFNYEQYF.

The CDR3 protein is CASSILGGGNTGELFF. As DNA, the CDR3 is TGTGCCAGTAGTATCCTTGGGGGGGGGAACACCGGGGAGCTGTTTTTT. The chain couples TRBV19 to TRBJ2-2; the match to TRBD2 covers 7 bases. Germline values: CDR1 LNHDA, CDR2 SQIVND (reference sequence). The CDR3 sequence is 16 residues long. J lost 1 base, V lost 3 bases, and 5 bases had no gene match.

The chain employs TRBV4-3 and TRBJ1-2; TRBD1 matches 11 bases. Trimming took 2 bases from V and 6 from J; bases not matched to a gene: 5. Germline CDR1 LGHNA, CDR2 YSLEER. CDR3 length: 15 residues. The CDR3 reads CASSQSRTGGDGYTF. CDR3 sequence (DNA): TGCGCCAGCAGCCAATCACGGACAGGGGGCGATGGCTACACCTTC.

The CDR3 sequence is CSVDFPYNNEQFF. The CDR3, as DNA: TGCAGCGTTGACTTCCCTTACAACAATGAGCAGTTCTTC. This sequence joins TRBV29-1 and TRBJ2-1; D unclear. V shed 3 bases and J shed 5 bases, with 11 bases lying between them. The CDR3 length is 13 residues. CDR1 is SQVTM, CDR2 ANQGSEA, per germline.

The V and J genes are TRBV5-6 and TRBJ2-2; unclear D gene. Germline CDR1 is SGHDT and CDR2 is YYEEEE. V lost 2 bases to trimming and J lost 0 bases, with 5 bases between them. This CDR3 has 14 residues. Here the CDR3 DNA reads TGTGCCAGCAGCTTTGACCCGAACACCGGGGAGCTGTTTTTT. Translation: CASSFDPNTGELFF.

There are a few counts of this clone. This chain uses TRBV5-6 with TRBJ2-7; D call uncertain. The CDR3 covers 14 residues. Germline loops: CDR1 SGHDT, CDR2 YYEEEE. Between the trimmed V and J ends, which lost 5 bases and 3 bases, there was a span of 15 bases. In DNA form, the CDR3 reads TGTGCCAGCAGGGATGGACGGGTAGACTACGAGCAGTACTTC. Translated, it gives CASRDGRVDYEQYF.

This clone has a single count. The rearrangement joins TRBV5-1 to TRBJ2-7; 9 bases match TRBD1. V was pared by 2 bases and J by 3 bases, with 6 bases of the junction left unmatched. The CDR3 totals 15 residues. Germline lookup yields CDR1 SGHRS and CDR2 YFSETQ. The CDR3 loop reads CASSLNPTGGYEQYF. Written as DNA, the CDR3 is TGCGCCAGCAGCTTAAACCCGACAGGGGGCTACGAGCAGTACTTC.

This clone has just one count. The chain has TRBV27 and TRBJ2-1, with D possibly being TRBD2 (5 bases). V was trimmed by 9 bases and J by 12 bases, leaving 24 bases between them. Germline V gene data show CDR1 as MNHEY and CDR2 as SMNVEV (reference sequence). The CDR3 is 14 amino acids. CDR3 DNA sequence: TGTGCCAGTTCGCGAACTAGTACCTCCCCAATGCAGTTCTTC. Its translation: CASSRTSTSPMQFF.

This chain links TRBV7-9 with TRBJ2-7, with 9 bases identical to TRBD1. J gave up 4 bases and V 5 bases, and 12 bases lay outside the gene matches. The CDR3 spans 16 residues. CDR1 is SEHNR and CDR2 is FQNEAQ in the germline V gene (reference sequence). CDR3: CASSPTGGTKGYEQYF. The CDR3 DNA reads TGTGCCAGCAGCCCCACAGGGGGCACTAAAGGGTACGAGCAGTACTTC.

This clone has a handful of counts. This sample also contains other DNA sequences that code for the same CDR3. This chain uses TRBV4-3 with TRBJ2-7; D uncertain. The CDR3 length is 14 residues. Trimming shortened V by 3 bases and J by 0 bases, and 9 bases separated the two germline ends. Germline V gene sequence: CDR1 LGHNA, CDR2 YSLEER. CDR3 amino acids: CASSQDGSSYEQYF. DNA of the CDR3: TGCGCCAGCAGCCAGGACGGTAGCTCCTACGAGCAGTACTTC.

This chain's CDR3 is CASSVAGQGYTGELFF. CDR3 DNA: TGTGCCAGCAGCGTGGCGGGACAGGGATACACCGGGGAGCTGTTTTTT. The chain is built from TRBV9 and TRBJ2-2, with 9 positions matching TRBD1. V lost 2 bases to trimming and J lost 3 bases; unmatched junction nucleotides: 5. The CDR3 loop spans 16 amino acids. Per germline, CDR1 SGDLS and CDR2 YYNGEE.

The genes are TRBV5-1 and TRBJ2-7, with D possibly being TRBD2 (6 bases). The CDR3 contains 13 residues. Germline lookup yields CDR1 SGHRS and CDR2 YFSETQ. The ends were cut back, 3 bases at V and 2 bases at J, with 9 bases in the middle. CDR3 in amino acids: CASSSREPYEQYF. The CDR3 region has the DNA TGCGCCAGCAGCTCCCGGGAGCCCTACGAGCAGTACTTC.

V and J are TRBV6-6 and TRBJ2-1, with 14 bases that match TRBD2. This CDR3 has 15 residues. Per the germline V gene, CDR1 is MNHNY and CDR2 is SVGAGI (reference sequence). Trimming removed 6 bases from V and 8 bases from J; junction bases left unmatched: 6. The CDR3 protein is CASRTSGGDFDEQFF. CDR3 nucleotide sequence: TGTGCCAGCAGGACTAGCGGGGGGGATTTTGATGAGCAGTTCTTC.

The gene calls are TRBV4-3 and TRBJ2-7; perhaps TRBD1 as D (6 bases). Trimming cost V 4 bases and J 0 bases, with 19 bases left between them. This CDR3 is 17 amino acids long. Germline assignment: CDR1 LGHNA and CDR2 YSLEER. The CDR3 nucleotides are TGCGCCAGCAGCCCTCAGAGGGGGAACCCCGACTCCTACGAGCAGTACTTC. It encodes CASSPQRGNPDSYEQYF.

This clone was seen more than once but under ten times. The rearrangement links TRBV5-1 to TRBJ1-3, with no clear D. Deletions cut 5 bases from V and 0 bases from J, with 12 bases between. Per the germline V gene, CDR1 is SGHRS and CDR2 is YFSETQ. This CDR3 is built from 15 residues. The CDR3 loop reads CASRVSGNSGNTIYF. CDR3 coding DNA: TGCGCCAGCAGAGTTTCGGGGAACTCTGGAAACACCATATATTTT.

The chain employs TRBV4-3 and TRBJ2-7; 10 nucleotides line up with TRBD2. The CDR3 sequence is 15 residues long. With 4 bases clipped from V and 2 bases from J, the junction kept 5 bases outside the gene matches. Germline V CDR1 and CDR2: LGHNA, YSLEER. CDR3 protein: CASSPLAGGAYEQYF. CDR3 nucleotide sequence: TGCGCCAGCAGCCCATTAGCGGGGGGTGCCTACGAGCAGTACTTC.

V gene TRBV30 combines with J gene TRBJ2-7; D may be TRBD1 or TRBD2 (6 bases each). CDR1 is GTSNPN and CDR2 is SVGIG in the germline V gene (reference sequence). There are 14 residues in the CDR3. V was cut by 8 bases and J by 3 bases, with 20 bases left in between. The CDR3 sequence is CATARPGAHYEQYF. The CDR3 DNA reads TGTGCCACCGCCAGGCCGGGGGCCCACTACGAGCAGTACTTC.

V gene TRBV7-2 combines with J gene TRBJ2-2; D might be TRBD2 (5 bases). Germline V lookup: CDR1 SGHTA, CDR2 FQGNSA. The CDR3 totals 15 residues. V was clipped by 1 base and J by 4 bases, with 10 bases between them. The CDR3 reads CASSLGSAGTGELFF. CDR3 in DNA: TGTGCCAGCAGCTTAGGGAGCGCGGGCACCGGGGAGCTGTTTTTT.

In nucleotides, the CDR3 is TGTGCCAGCAGCGTGGGACAGCTTTCCTACGAGCAGTACTTC. Protein product: CASSVGQLSYEQYF. The rearrangement uses TRBV6-5 and TRBJ2-7; 7 nucleotides agree with TRBD1. The trim removed 6 bases at V and 1 base at J, leaving 6 bases unmatched. The CDR3 consists of 14 residues. Per the germline V gene, CDR1 is MNHEY and CDR2 is SVGAGI.

The chain recombines TRBV4-3 with TRBJ1-1, with 7 bases that match TRBD1. Germline V CDR1 and CDR2: LGHNA, YSLEER. J gave up 5 bases and V 0 bases, and 12 bases lay outside the gene matches. This CDR3 spans 17 amino acids. The CDR3, as DNA: TGCGCCAGCAGCCAAGATCAAGCAGGGGGAGGGAGGACTGAAGCTTTCTTT. Its protein is CASSQDQAGGGRTEAFF.

This chain uses TRBV9 with TRBJ2-3; 7 bases map to TRBD1. V gave up 0 bases and J gave up 4 bases; unmatched junction bases: 2. The CDR3 is 14 amino acids. The V gene's germline CDR1 is SGDLS and CDR2 YYNGEE. This chain's CDR3 is CASSVGQGPDTQYF. As DNA, the CDR3 is TGTGCCAGCAGCGTAGGACAGGGTCCAGATACGCAGTATTTT. Full variable domain (rest looked up from reference TRBV9 and TRBJ2-3): DSGVTQTPKHLITATGQRVTLRCSPRSGDLSVYWYQQSLDQGLQFLIQYYNGEERAKGNILERFSAQQFPDLHSELNLSSLELGDSALYFCASSVGQGPDTQYFGPGTRLTVL.

The J gene is TRBJ1-5, the V gene TRBV5-6; weak D call: TRBD1 (5 bases). Trimming removed 1 base from V and 9 bases from J, with 14 bases in between. There are 14 residues in the CDR3. Germline V gene data show CDR1 as SGHDT and CDR2 as YYEEEE. The CDR3 protein is CASSLRDPRGPQHF. Written as DNA, the CDR3 is TGTGCCAGCAGCTTGAGGGACCCTAGGGGGCCCCAGCATTTT.